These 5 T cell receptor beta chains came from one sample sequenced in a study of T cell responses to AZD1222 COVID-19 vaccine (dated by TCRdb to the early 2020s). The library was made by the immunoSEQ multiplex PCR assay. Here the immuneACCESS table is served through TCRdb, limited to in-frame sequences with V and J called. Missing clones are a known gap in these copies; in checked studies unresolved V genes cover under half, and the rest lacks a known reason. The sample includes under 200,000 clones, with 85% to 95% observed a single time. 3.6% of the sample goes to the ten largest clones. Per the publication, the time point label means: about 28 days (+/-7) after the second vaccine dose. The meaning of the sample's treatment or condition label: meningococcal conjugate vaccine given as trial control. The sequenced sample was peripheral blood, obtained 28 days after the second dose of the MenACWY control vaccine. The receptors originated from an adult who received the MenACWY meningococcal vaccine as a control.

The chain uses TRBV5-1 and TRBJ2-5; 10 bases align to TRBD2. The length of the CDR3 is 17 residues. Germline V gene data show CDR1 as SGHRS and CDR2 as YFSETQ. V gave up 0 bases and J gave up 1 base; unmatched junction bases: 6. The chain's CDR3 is CASSLVGVAGGQETQYF. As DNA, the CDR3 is TGCGCCAGCAGCTTGGTAGGAGTAGCGGGAGGCCAAGAGACCCAGTACTTC. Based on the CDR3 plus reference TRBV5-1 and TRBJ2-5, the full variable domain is KAGVTQTPRYLIKTRGQQVTLSCSPISGHRSVSWYQQTPGQGLQFLFEYFSETQRNKGNFPGRFSGRQFSNSRSEMNVSTLELGDSALYLCASSLVGVAGGQETQYFGPGTRLLVL.

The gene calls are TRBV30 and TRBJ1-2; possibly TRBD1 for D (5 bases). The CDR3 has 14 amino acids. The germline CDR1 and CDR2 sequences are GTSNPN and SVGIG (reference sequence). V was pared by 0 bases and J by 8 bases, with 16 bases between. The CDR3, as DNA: TGTGCCTGGAGTGTTGGGGGGTATGGGGTAGGCTACACCTTC. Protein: CAWSVGGYGVGYTF.

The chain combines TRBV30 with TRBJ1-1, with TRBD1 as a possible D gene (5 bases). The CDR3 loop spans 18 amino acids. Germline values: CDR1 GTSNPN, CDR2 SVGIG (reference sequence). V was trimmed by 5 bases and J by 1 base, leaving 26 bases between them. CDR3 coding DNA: TGTGCCTGGGAGTCGGACATAACAGAGGAACGGGGGAACACTGAAGCTTTCTTT. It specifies CAWESDITEERGNTEAFF.

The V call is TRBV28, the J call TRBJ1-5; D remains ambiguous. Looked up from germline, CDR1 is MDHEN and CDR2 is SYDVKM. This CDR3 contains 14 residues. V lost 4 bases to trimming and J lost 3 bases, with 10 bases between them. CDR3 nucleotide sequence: TGTGCCAGCAGTTCCCTGGGCGACAATCAGCCCCAGCATTTT. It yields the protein CASSSLGDNQPQHF.

In DNA form, the CDR3 reads TGCGCCAGCAGCCCTGCCGGCGCGTATGGCTACACCTTC. This codes for CASSPAGAYGYTF. The gene calls are TRBV4-3 and TRBJ1-2, with D unclear. The length of the CDR3 is 13 residues. Germline V gives CDR1 LGHNA, CDR2 YSLEER. Trimming pared 4 bases from V and 5 bases from J, leaving 11 bases between.